This TCR beta chain emerged from a study of T cell clonality in common variable immunodeficiency. Study results and caveats: CVID subjects had higher TCRbeta clonality than healthy controls, most marked in about a third. Shared TCRbeta clones were fewer between CVID subjects than controls.

Sequencing input was equivalent genomic DNA from CVID and controls. Here immunoSEQ multiplex PCR was the method, and the copy in TCRdb shows in-frame clones only, minus some. The specimen has tens of thousands of clones, none found just once. The CDR3 spans 13 residues. Germline-derived CDR1 and CDR2 are SGHNT and YYREEE (reference sequence). The V end lost 6 bases, the J end lost 4 bases, and 13 bases lay between the germline ends. Each donor provided about 5 to 9 ml of heparinized whole blood. This clone was recorded at least ten times. What it binds is unknown. Coverage ceases 3 residues before the CDR3 finishes, and the germline J gene fills in the end.

V gene TRBV5-4 combines with J gene TRBJ1-1; D is possibly TRBD1 (6 bases). This receptor was obtained from a person between 18 and 75 years old in good health. Sequenced: peripheral blood mononuclear cells. Partial CDR3 DNA: TGTGCCAGCACCCGAACAGGGAGCACTGAA. Translated: CASTRTGSTE. The whole CDR3 sequence is CASTRTGSTEAFF. Drawing the rest from reference TRBV5-4 and TRBJ1-1, the complete variable domain is ETGVTQSPTHLIKTRGQQVTLRCSSQSGHNTVSWYQQALGQGPQFIFQYYREEENGRGNFPPRFSGLQFPNYSSELNVNALELDDSALYLCASTRTGSTEAFFGQGTRLTVV.